This TCR beta chain is drawn from a study of T cells in localized non-small cell lung cancer. Study-level findings and limits: Adjacent uninvolved lung tissue had the highest T cell clonality, exceeding tumor. Only one tumor region was sequenced, so heterogeneity remains possible. Median detection of top 100 tumor clones in adjacent lung was approximately 50 clones.

Data came from immunoSEQ multiplex PCR; TCRdb stores just in-frame clones and leaves some out. Of about 35,000 clones in the sample, less than 95% were seen once. A remark on this clone: The antigen is undetermined.

V was pared by 6 bases and J by 7 bases, with 9 bases of the junction left unmatched. The germline V gene encodes CDR1 MNHNS and CDR2 SASEGT. The CDR3 totals 14 residues. Sequenced material: peripheral blood mononuclear cells, taken before any cancer treatment. This clonotype originated in a female donor over 55 with stage II lung adenocarcinoma. The chain links TRBV6-1 to TRBJ2-7; the match to TRBD1 covers 10 bases. CDR3 DNA sequence: TGTGCCAGCAGACCGGGACAGGGGATTTGGGAGCAGTACTTC. Residues: CASRPGQGIWEQYF.